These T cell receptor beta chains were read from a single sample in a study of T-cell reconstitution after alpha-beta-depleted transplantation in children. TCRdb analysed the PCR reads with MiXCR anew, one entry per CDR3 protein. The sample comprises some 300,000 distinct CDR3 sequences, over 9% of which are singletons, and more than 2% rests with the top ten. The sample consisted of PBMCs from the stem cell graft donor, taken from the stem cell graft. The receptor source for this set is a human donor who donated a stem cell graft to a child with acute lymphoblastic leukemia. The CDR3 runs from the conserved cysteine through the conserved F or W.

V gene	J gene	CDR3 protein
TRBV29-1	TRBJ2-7	CSVVKGGTTLYEQYF
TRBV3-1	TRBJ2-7	CARNRGHEQYF
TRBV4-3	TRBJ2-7	CASSWDASYEQYF
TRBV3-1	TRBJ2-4	CASSLRGTGDIQYF
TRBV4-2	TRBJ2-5	CASSPRLAGVQETQYF
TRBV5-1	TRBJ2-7	CASSLGTGHPSYEQYF
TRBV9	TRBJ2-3	CASSGASGTDTQYF
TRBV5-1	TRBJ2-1	CASRQEGNEQFF
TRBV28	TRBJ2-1	CASRLQGGPQSGQFF
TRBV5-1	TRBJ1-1	CASSAFGLNTEAFF